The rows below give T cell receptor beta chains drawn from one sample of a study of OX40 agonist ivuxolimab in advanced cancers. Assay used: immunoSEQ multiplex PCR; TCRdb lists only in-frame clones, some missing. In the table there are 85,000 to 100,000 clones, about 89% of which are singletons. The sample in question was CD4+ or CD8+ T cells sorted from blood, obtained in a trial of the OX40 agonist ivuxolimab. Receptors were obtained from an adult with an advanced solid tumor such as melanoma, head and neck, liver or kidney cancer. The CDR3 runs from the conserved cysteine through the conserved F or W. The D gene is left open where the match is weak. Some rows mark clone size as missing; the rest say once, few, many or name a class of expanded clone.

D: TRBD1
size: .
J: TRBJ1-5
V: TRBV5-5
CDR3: CASSLRQGLGNQPQHF
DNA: TGTGCCAGCAGCCTGCGACAGGGATTAGGAAATCAGCCCCAGCATTTT

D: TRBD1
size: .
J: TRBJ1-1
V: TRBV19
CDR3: CASSIPTGSLNTEAFF
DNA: TGTGCCAGTAGTATCCCGACAGGGTCTTTGAACACTGAAGCTTTCTTT

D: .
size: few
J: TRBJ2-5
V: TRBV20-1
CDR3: CSARPQETQYF
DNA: TGCAGTGCTAGACCTCAAGAGACCCAGTACTTC

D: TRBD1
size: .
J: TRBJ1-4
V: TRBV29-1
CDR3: CSVGDRVNEKLFF
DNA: TGCAGCGTTGGAGACAGGGTTAATGAAAAACTGTTTTTT

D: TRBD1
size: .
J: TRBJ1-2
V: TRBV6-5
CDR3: CASSYLLGGDGYTF
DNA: TGTGCCAGCAGTTATCTACTAGGGGGCGATGGCTACACCTTC

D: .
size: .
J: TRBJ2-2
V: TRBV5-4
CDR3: CASSWAVNTGELFF
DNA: TGTGCCAGCAGCTGGGCCGTGAACACCGGGGAGCTGTTTTTT

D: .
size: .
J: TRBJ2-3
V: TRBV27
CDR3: CASSSLGVLADTQYF
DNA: TGTGCCAGCAGTTCCCTAGGGGTCCTCGCAGATACGCAGTATTTT

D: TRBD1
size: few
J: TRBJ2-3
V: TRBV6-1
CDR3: CASSEGSRTGTKRAQYF
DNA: TGTGCCAGCAGTGAAGGGTCTCGGACAGGGACCAAGAGGGCGCAGTATTTT

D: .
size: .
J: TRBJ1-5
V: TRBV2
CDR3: CASSEGGIGNQPQHF
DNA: TGTGCCAGCAGTGAAGGAGGTATCGGCAATCAGCCCCAGCATTTT

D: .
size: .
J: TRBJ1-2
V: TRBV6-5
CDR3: CASSYEGTEGYTF
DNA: TGTGCCAGCAGTTACGAGGGGACCGAAGGCTACACCTTC

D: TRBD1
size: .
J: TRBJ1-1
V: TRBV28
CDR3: CASRSDRGMNTEAFF
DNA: TGTGCCAGCAGGTCGGACAGGGGAATGAACACTGAAGCTTTCTTT

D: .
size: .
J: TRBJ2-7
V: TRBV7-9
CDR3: CASSATGGGGGSYEQYF
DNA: TGTGCCAGCAGCGCAACAGGGGGCGGGGGGGGCTCCTACGAGCAGTACTTC

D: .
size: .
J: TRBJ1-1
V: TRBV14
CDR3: CASSLTGLGAEAFF
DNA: TGTGCCAGCAGCCTCACGGGGTTGGGGGCTGAAGCTTTCTTT

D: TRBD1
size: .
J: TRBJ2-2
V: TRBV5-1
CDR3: CASSLAQGLSTGELFF
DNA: TGCGCCAGCAGCTTGGCACAGGGGTTAAGCACCGGGGAGCTGTTTTTT